This T cell receptor (beta chain) was sequenced in a study of T cell repertoires in cytomegalovirus infection. The CDR3 consists of 15 residues. The germline gives CDR1 SGHTA, CDR2 FQGNSA. V lost 5 bases and J lost 4; bases outside the gene matches: 9. With regard to this clonotype: The antigen remains unidentified.

TCRdb used MiXCR to reprocess the reads, holding one entry per CDR3 protein. The sample holds some 480,000 distinct CDR3 sequences, 33% seen once. Source: cultured PBMCs, taken from culture after CMV antigen stimulation. The chain links TRBV7-2 to TRBJ2-3; 7 bases are a match to TRBD1. This TCR was sampled from a human donor in good health (CMV status not recorded). Some clones in this sample may be carry-over from other donors' samples. The CDR3 protein is CASSPRGLAADTQYF. The CDR3 coding sequence is TGTGCCAGCAGCCCGAGGGGGCTAGCAGCAGATACGCAGTATTTT. The whole variable domain, filled in from reference TRBV7-2 and TRBJ2-3, reads GAGVSQSPSNKVTEKGKDVELRCDPISGHTALYWYRQSLGQGLEFLIYFQGNSAPDKSGLPSDRFSAERTGGSVSTLTIQRTQQEDSAVYLCASSPRGLAADTQYFGPGTRLTVL.